The clone carrying this T cell receptor beta chain was recorded a few times. Its target is unknown. The entry originates in a study of spatial heterogeneity in lung cancer. Study-wide context: Sequenced follow-up PBMC samples came a median of around 2 years after resection, where available. Alpha-chain sequences were detected in numbers that were consistently lower than beta-chain sequences.

Trimming took off 0 bases at V and 7 bases at J, with 12 bases between the two ends. Germline V gene sequence: CDR1 KGHSH, CDR2 LQKENI. CDR3 length: 14 amino acids. Time point defined: blood at routine non-recurrence follow-up after resection. The authors sequenced whole RNA from tumor, nontumor lung or frozen PBMC without sorting. Notes on the study in general: Circulating ubiquitous expanded tumor TCRs were observed more frequently at resection than at follow-up.

Every cDNA TCR molecule received its own unique molecular identifier. TCRdb redid the calling of the 5' RACE reads with MiXCR, one entry per CDR3 protein. The data show about 120,000 distinct CDR3 sequences, 9% to 15% seen once. The chain combines TRBV18 with TRBJ1-1; D is perhaps TRBD1 (5 bases). The sequence was obtained from a male donor with early-stage non-small cell lung cancer. Sequencing was performed on PBMCs, taken at follow-up. CDR3 region: CASSPPSRGGEAFF. DNA for the CDR3: TGTGCCAGCTCACCACCTTCAAGGGGAGGTGAAGCTTTCTTT. The full variable domain, completed using reference TRBV18 and TRBJ1-1, is NAGVMQNPRHLVRRRGQEARLRCSPMKGHSHVYWYRQLPEEGLKFMVYLQKENIIDESGMPKERFSAEFPKEGPSILRIQQVVRGDSAAYFCASSPPSRGGEAFFGQGTRLTVV.